Here is one T cell receptor beta chain with its context. The sample carries other DNA sequences with the same CDR3. In the study's own analysis: The authors estimated nucleated cell counts from reference gene primer amplification. Assay used: immunoSEQ multiplex PCR; TCRdb lists only in-frame clones, some missing. That table is the source of V, J and clone size, and D and trimming were worked out from the DNA. The table has hundreds of thousands of clones, around 87% seen once; the top ten hold less than 1.6%. J gave up 1 base and V 1 base, and 3 bases lay outside the gene matches. Germline CDR1 SGHRS, CDR2 YFSETQ. The CDR3 totals 16 residues. The data originate from a study of blood T cell repertoires in COVID-19. Study background: The United States, Italy and Spain were the sources of the acute and convalescent COVID-19 samples. PBMCs, B-cell-depleted T cells, or T cells were the source of the cDNA or gDNA that made up the material.

The source material was peripheral blood. The chain couples TRBV5-1 to TRBJ2-5; TRBD2 aligns across 11 bases. This TCR was recovered from a woman between 40 and 55 years old who had recovered from COVID-19. The CDR3 protein is CASSLFLAGGQETQYF. In nucleotides, the CDR3 is TGCGCCAGCAGCTTGTTCCTAGCGGGGGGCCAAGAGACCCAGTACTTC.